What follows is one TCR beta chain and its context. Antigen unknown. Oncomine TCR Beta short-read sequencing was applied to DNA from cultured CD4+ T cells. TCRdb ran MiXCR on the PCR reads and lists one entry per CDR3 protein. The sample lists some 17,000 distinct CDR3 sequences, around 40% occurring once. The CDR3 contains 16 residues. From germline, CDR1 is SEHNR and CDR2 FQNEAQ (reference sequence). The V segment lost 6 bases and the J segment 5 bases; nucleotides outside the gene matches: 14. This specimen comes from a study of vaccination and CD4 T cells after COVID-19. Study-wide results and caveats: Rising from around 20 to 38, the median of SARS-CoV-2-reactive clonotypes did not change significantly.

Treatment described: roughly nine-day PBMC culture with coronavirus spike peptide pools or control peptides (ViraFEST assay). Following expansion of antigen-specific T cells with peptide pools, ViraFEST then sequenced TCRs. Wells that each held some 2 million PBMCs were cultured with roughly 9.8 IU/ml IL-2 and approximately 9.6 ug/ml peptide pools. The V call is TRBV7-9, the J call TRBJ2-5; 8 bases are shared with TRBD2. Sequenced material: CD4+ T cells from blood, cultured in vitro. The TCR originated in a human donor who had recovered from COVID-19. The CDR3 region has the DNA TGTGCCAGCAGGAGGGCTGTAGCGGGACGCTCGGAGACCCAGTACTTC. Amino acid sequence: CASRRAVAGRSETQYF.